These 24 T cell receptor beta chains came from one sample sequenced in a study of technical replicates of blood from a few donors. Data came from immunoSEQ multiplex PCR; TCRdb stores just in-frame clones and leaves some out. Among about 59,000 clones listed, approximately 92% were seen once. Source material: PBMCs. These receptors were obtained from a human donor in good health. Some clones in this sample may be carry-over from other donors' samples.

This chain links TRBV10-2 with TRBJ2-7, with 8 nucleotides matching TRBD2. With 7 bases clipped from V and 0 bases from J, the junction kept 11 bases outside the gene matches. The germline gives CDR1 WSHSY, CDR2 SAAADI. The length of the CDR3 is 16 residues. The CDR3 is CASTDSGGGFSYEQYF. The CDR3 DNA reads TGCGCCAGCACCGATTCGGGGGGGGGATTCTCCTACGAGCAGTACTTC.

The CDR3 here is CASGWASAEQFF. The CDR3 DNA reads as TGTGCCAGCGGGTGGGCTAGCGCTGAGCAGTTCTTC. The rearrangement links TRBV2 to TRBJ2-1; a possible D gene is TRBD2 (6 bases). The CDR3 runs 12 residues. The V gene's germline CDR1 is SNHLY and CDR2 FYNNEI. The ends were cut back, 8 bases at V and 9 bases at J, with 14 bases in the middle.

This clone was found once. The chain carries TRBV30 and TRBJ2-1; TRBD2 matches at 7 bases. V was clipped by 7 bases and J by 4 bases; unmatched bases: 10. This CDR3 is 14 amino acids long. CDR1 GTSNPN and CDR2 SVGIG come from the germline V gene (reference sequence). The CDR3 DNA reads TGTGCCTTCCGTAAGAGCGGGATTTACAATGAGCAGTTCTTC. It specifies CAFRKSGIYNEQFF.

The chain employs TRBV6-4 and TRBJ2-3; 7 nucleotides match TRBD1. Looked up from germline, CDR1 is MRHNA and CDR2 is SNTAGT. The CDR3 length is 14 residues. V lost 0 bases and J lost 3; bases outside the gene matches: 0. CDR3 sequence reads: CASSDSQGTDTQYF. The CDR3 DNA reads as TGTGCCAGCAGTGACTCACAGGGGACAGATACGCAGTATTTT.

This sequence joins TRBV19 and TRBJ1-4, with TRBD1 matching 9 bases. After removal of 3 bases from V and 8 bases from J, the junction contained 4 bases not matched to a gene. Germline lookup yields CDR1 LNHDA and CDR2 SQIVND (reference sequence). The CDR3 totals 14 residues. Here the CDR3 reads CASSIGQGSEKLFF. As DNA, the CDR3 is TGTGCCAGTAGTATCGGACAGGGGTCGGAAAAACTGTTTTTT.

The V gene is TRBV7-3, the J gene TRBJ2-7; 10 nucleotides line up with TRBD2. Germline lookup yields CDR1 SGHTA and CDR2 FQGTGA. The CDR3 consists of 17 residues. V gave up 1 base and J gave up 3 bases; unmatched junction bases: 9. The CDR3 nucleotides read TGTGCCAGCAGCTTAATACTAGCGGGAAGGGGGCTCTACGAGCAGTACTTC. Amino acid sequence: CASSLILAGRGLYEQYF.

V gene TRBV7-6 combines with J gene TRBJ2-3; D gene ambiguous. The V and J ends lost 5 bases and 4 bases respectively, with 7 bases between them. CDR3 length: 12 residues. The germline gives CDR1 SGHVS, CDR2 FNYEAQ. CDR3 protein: CASSPLADTQYF. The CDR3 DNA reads TGTGCCAGCAGCCCACTTGCAGATACGCAGTATTTT.

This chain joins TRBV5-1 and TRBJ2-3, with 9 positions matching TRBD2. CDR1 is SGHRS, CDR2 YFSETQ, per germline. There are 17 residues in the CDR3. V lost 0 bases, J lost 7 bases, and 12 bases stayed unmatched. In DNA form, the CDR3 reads TGCGCCAGCAGCTTGGGGTTAGCGGGGGCCACGGGGAATACGCAGTATTTT. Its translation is CASSLGLAGATGNTQYF.

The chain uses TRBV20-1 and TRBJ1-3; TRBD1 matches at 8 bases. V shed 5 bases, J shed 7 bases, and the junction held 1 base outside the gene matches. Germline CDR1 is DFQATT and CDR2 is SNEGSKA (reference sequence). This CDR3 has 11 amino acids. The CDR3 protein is CSARTGNTIYF. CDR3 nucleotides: TGCAGTGCTCGGACAGGGAACACCATATATTTT.

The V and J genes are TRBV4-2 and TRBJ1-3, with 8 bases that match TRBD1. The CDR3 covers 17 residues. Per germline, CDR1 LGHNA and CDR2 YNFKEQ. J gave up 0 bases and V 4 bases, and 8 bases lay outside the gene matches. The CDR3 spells CASSPITGQGSGNTIYF. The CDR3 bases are TGTGCCAGCAGCCCAATAACAGGACAGGGCTCTGGAAACACCATATATTTT.

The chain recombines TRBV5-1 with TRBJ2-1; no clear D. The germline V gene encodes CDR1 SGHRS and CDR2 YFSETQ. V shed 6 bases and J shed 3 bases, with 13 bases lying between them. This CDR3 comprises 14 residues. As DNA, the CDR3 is TGCGCCAGCAATGCCTACCCTAGCTACAATGAGCAGTTCTTC. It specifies CASNAYPSYNEQFF.

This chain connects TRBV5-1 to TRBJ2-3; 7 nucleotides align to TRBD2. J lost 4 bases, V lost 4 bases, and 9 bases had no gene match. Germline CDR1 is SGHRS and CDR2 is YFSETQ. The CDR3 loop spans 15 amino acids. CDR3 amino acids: CASSPVAGEADTQYF. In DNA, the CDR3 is TGCGCCAGCAGCCCTGTGGCGGGGGAGGCAGATACGCAGTATTTT.

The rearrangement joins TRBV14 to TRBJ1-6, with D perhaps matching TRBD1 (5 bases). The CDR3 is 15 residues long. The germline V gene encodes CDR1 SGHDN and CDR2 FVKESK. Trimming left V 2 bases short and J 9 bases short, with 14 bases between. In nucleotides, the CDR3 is TGTGCCAGCAGCCAACTCCCTCGGGGGGGTTCACCCCTCCACTTT. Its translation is CASSQLPRGGSPLHF.

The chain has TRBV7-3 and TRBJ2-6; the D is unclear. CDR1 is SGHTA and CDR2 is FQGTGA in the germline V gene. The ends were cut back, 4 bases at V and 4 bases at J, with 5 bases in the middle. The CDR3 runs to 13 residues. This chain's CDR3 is CASSSPGANVLTF. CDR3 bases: TGTGCCAGCAGCTCCCCGGGGGCCAACGTCCTGACTTTC.

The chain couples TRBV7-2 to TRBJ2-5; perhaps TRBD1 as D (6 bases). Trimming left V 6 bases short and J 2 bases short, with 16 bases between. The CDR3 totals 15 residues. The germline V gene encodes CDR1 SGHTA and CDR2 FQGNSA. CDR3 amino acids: CASSNTGTSQETQYF. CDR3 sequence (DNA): TGTGCCAGCAGTAACACAGGGACATCACAAGAGACCCAGTACTTC.

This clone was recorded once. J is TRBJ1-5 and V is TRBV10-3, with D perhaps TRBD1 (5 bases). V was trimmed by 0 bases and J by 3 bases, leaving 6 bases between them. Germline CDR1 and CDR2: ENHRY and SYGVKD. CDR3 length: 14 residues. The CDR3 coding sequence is TGTGCCATCAGTGAGTCGGACAACAATCAGCCCCAGCATTTT. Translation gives CAISESDNNQPQHF.

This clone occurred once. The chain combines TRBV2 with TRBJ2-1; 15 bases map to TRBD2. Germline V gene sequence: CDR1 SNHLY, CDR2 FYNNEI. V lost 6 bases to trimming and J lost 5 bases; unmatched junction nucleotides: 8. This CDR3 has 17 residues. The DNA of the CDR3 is TGTGCCAGCAGGGGACTAGCGGGGGGTCGCGATAACAATGAGCAGTTCTTC. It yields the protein CASRGLAGGRDNNEQFF.

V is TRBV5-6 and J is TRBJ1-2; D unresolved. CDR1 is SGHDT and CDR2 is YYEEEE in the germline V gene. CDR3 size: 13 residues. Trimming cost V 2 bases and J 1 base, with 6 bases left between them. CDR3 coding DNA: TGTGCCAGCAGCTTAGGCGGTAACTATGGCTACACCTTC. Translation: CASSLGGNYGYTF.

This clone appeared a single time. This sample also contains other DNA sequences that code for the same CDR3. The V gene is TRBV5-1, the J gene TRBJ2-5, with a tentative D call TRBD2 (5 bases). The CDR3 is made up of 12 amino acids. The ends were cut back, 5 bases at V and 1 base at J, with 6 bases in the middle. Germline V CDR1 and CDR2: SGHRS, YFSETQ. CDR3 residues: CASSTSQETQYF. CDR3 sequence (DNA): TGCGCCAGCAGTACTAGCCAAGAGACCCAGTACTTC. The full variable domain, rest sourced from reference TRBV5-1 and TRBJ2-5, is KAGVTQTPRYLIKTRGQQVTLSCSPISGHRSVSWYQQTPGQGLQFLFEYFSETQRNKGNFPGRFSGRQFSNSRSEMNVSTLELGDSALYLCASSTSQETQYFGPGTRLLVL.

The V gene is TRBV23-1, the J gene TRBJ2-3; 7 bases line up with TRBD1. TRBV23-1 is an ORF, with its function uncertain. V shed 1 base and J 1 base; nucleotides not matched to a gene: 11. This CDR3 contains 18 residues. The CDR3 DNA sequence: TGCGCCAGCAGTCAATGGGGACAGCTTCAACCCCGCACAGATACGCAGTATTTT. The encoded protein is CASSQWGQLQPRTDTQYF.

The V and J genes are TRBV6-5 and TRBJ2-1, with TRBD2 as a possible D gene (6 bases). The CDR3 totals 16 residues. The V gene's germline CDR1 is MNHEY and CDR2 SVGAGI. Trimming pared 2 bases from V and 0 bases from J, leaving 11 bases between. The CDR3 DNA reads TGTGCCAGCAGTTACGGGTCGGGAGACTCCTACAATGAGCAGTTCTTC. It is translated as CASSYGSGDSYNEQFF.

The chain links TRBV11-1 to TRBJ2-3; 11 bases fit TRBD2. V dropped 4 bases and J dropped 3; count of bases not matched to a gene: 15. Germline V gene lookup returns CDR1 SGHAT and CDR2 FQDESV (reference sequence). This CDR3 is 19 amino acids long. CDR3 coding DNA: TGTGCCAGCAGCTCTATCCCCCTACTAGCGGGGGCCTCTACAGATACGCAGTATTTT. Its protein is CASSSIPLLAGASTDTQYF.

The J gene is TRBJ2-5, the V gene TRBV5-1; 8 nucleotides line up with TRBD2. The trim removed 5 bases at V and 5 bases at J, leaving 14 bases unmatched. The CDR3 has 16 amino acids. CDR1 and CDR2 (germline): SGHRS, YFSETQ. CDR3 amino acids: CASRRGGASSWETQYF. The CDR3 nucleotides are TGCGCCAGCAGACGGGGGGGAGCGTCTAGCTGGGAGACCCAGTACTTC.

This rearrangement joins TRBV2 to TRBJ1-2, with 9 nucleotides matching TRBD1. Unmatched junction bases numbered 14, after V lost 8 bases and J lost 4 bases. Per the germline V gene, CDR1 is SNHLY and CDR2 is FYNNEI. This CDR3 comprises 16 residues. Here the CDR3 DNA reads TGTGCCAGCGCAACCGGGACAGGGAGAAATTTCTATGGCTACACCTTC. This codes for CASATGTGRNFYGYTF.